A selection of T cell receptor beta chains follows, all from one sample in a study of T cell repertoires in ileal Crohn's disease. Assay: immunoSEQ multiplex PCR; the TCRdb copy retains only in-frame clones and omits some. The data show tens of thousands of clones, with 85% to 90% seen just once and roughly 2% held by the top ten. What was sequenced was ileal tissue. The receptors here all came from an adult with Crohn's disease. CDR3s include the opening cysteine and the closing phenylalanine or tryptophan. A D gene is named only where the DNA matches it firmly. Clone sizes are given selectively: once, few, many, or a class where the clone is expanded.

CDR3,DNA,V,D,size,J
CSVALTANNEQFF,TGCAGCGTTGCCCTTACTGCTAACAATGAGCAGTTCTTC,TRBV29-1,NA,NA,TRBJ2-1
CASSVGGWSNDEQYF,TGTGCCAGCAGCGTAGGAGGGTGGAGTAACGACGAGCAGTACTTC,TRBV9,NA,once,TRBJ2-7
CASSFGGGFQPQHF,TGTGCCAGCAGTTTTGGCGGCGGTTTTCAGCCCCAGCATTTT,TRBV28,NA,once,TRBJ1-5
CASSPDRALDTIYF,TGTGCCAGCTCACCAGACAGGGCGTTGGACACCATATATTTT,TRBV18,TRBD1,once,TRBJ1-3
CASSAFLQGNYGYTF,TGTGCCAGCAGCGCATTTCTACAGGGGAACTATGGCTACACCTTC,TRBV2,TRBD1,NA,TRBJ1-2
CASSQPDRLTGELFF,TGTGCCAGCAGCCAACCCGACAGGCTCACCGGGGAGCTGTTTTTT,TRBV4-2,NA,NA,TRBJ2-2
CASSLGPLTGELFF,TGTGCCAGCAGCTTAGGCCCCCTAACCGGGGAGCTGTTTTTT,TRBV7-2,NA,NA,TRBJ2-2
CASSLGHSYEQYF,TGTGCCAGCAGTTTAGGACATTCCTACGAGCAGTACTTC,TRBV6-5,NA,NA,TRBJ2-7
CATSKTGSYGYTF,TGTGCCACCAGCAAAACAGGGTCCTATGGCTACACCTTC,TRBV15,NA,NA,TRBJ1-2
CASRRGTAGNTIYF,TGTGCCAGCAGGCGAGGGACAGCCGGAAACACCATATATTTT,TRBV28,TRBD1,NA,TRBJ1-3
CASSGTGSLNEKLFF,TGTGCCAGCAGTGGGACAGGGTCTCTTAATGAAAAACTGTTTTTT,TRBV6-1,TRBD1,NA,TRBJ1-4
CASRWGLNTGELFF,TGTGCCAGTAGGTGGGGCCTGAACACCGGGGAGCTGTTTTTT,TRBV19,NA,NA,TRBJ2-2
CASGYSGRRTEAFF,TGTGCTAGTGGTTATAGTGGGCGAAGGACTGAAGCTTTCTTT,TRBV12-5,NA,NA,TRBJ1-1
CASSLWTIKEDQPQHF,TGTGCCAGCAGCTTATGGACTATCAAAGAGGATCAGCCCCAGCATTTT,TRBV7-9,NA,NA,TRBJ1-5
CASSRDYGYTF,TGTGCCAGCAGCAGGGACTATGGCTACACCTTC,TRBV28,NA,NA,TRBJ1-2
CASSDQGAHRAFF,TGTGCCAGCAGCGACCAGGGGGCACATCGGGCTTTCTTT,TRBV9,TRBD1,NA,TRBJ1-1
CASTHLLAKNIQYF,TGTGCCAGCACCCACTTACTAGCCAAAAACATTCAGTACTTC,TRBV6-1,NA,NA,TRBJ2-4
CASSLVLAGTRDEQFF,TGTGCCAGCAGCCTAGTTCTAGCGGGAACACGGGATGAGCAGTTCTTC,TRBV14,TRBD2,NA,TRBJ2-1
CASRPGQITEAFF,TGTGCCAGCAGACCGGGACAGATCACTGAAGCTTTCTTT,TRBV27,TRBD1,once,TRBJ1-1
CATRGQRANYGYTF,TGTGCCACCCGAGGACAGCGAGCTAACTATGGCTACACCTTC,TRBV6-1,NA,NA,TRBJ1-2
CASSNLANYGYTF,TGTGCCAGCAGCAATCTAGCTAACTATGGCTACACCTTC,TRBV6-5,NA,NA,TRBJ1-2
CASKRENTGELFF,TGTGCCAGTAAAAGAGAGAACACCGGGGAGCTGTTTTTT,TRBV19,NA,NA,TRBJ2-2
CASSVGTSGSGVDTQYF,TGTGCCAGCAGCGTAGGGACTAGCGGGAGTGGAGTAGATACGCAGTATTTT,TRBV9,TRBD2,NA,TRBJ2-3
CASSARDSRNSPLHF,TGTGCCAGCAGTGCCCGGGACAGTCGTAATTCACCCCTCCACTTT,TRBV6-5,TRBD1,once,TRBJ1-6
CASRQGLAGNTIYF,TGCGCCAGTAGACAGGGCCTAGCTGGAAACACCATATATTTT,TRBV5-1,TRBD1,NA,TRBJ1-3
CANEGGQGPRDTDTQYF,TGTGCTAATGAAGGAGGACAGGGCCCAAGGGACACAGATACGCAGTATTTT,TRBV12-5,TRBD1,NA,TRBJ2-3
CASSLDGTGVNEKLFF,TGTGCCAGCAGCTTAGACGGGACAGGGGTGAATGAAAAACTGTTTTTT,TRBV7-9,TRBD1,NA,TRBJ1-4
CASSFLTGGTEAFF,TGTGCCAGCAGCTTCCTGACAGGGGGCACTGAAGCTTTCTTT,TRBV28,TRBD1,NA,TRBJ1-1
CASSQARVPDEQYF,TGCGCCAGCAGCCAAGCTCGGGTTCCTGACGAGCAGTACTTC,TRBV4-1,NA,NA,TRBJ2-7
CASSPDRGGGNQPQHF,TGCGCCAGCAGCCCGGACAGGGGAGGTGGCAATCAGCCCCAGCATTTT,TRBV4-1,TRBD1,NA,TRBJ1-5
CASSPGGVAGELFF,TGTGCCAGTAGTCCCGGAGGTGTGGCCGGGGAGCTGTTTTTT,TRBV19,NA,NA,TRBJ2-2
CASSERGHYGYTF,TGTGCCAGCAGTGAGAGAGGGCACTATGGCTACACCTTC,TRBV28,NA,NA,TRBJ1-2
CASSRKGTDTGNTIYF,TGTGCCAGTAGTCGTAAAGGGACAGATACTGGAAACACCATATATTTT,TRBV19,TRBD1,NA,TRBJ1-3
CASSGVGNQPQHF,TGCGCCAGCAGTGGCGTCGGCAATCAGCCCCAGCATTTT,TRBV10-1,NA,NA,TRBJ1-5
CASRKDFGYEQYF,TGTGCCAGTAGAAAGGATTTCGGGTACGAGCAGTACTTC,TRBV19,NA,NA,TRBJ2-7
CASSDSGGIQPQHF,TGTGCCAGCAGCGACTCAGGGGGCATTCAGCCCCAGCATTTT,TRBV5-6,TRBD1,NA,TRBJ1-5
CASREGQGEQYF,TGTGCCAGCAGAGAGGGACAGGGAGAGCAGTACTTC,TRBV2,TRBD1,NA,TRBJ2-7
CASSKGTGGIQPQHF,TGTGCCAGCAGCAAGGGGACAGGGGGTATTCAGCCCCAGCATTTT,TRBV5-6,TRBD1,once,TRBJ1-5
CASSPDVGRPGELFF,TGTGCCAGCAGTCCGGACGTGGGGAGGCCCGGGGAGCTGTTTTTT,TRBV7-3,NA,NA,TRBJ2-2
CASSDSKGQGARGYTF,TGTGCCAGCAGTGACTCGAAGGGACAGGGGGCGCGTGGCTACACCTTC,TRBV6-4,TRBD1,NA,TRBJ1-2
CASSFGTNLNQPQHF,TGCGCCAGCAGCTTCGGGACAAACTTAAATCAGCCCCAGCATTTT,TRBV5-1,NA,NA,TRBJ1-5
CASSRNQGLETQYF,TGTGCCAGCTCACGTAACCAGGGATTAGAGACCCAGTACTTC,TRBV18,NA,NA,TRBJ2-5
CAWSALREVETQYF,TGTGCCTGGAGTGCCCTCAGGGAGGTAGAGACCCAGTACTTC,TRBV30,NA,NA,TRBJ2-5
CASTRSGQGVSNEKLFF,TGTGCCAGCACTCGATCTGGACAGGGTGTAAGCAATGAAAAACTGTTTTTT,TRBV2,TRBD1,NA,TRBJ1-4